The 9 T cell receptor beta chains in this list originate from one sample, sequenced in a study of cytomegalovirus exposure and HLA in healthy donors. The data were produced by immunoSEQ multiplex PCR, yet TCRdb's version contains in-frame clones alone and is incomplete. The table lists 150,000 to 200,000 clones, more than 80% of them singletons. The sequenced sample consisted of PBMCs. All receptors come from a man younger than 30 in good health and CMV-seropositive.

V gene TRBV7-2 combines with J gene TRBJ2-3; 11 bases line up with TRBD2. Germline trimming cut 1 base from V and 5 bases from J; bases unmatched to any gene: 2. The CDR3 length is 15 residues. Per germline, CDR1 SGHTA and CDR2 FQGNSA. The CDR3: CASSLGSGGGDTQYF. CDR3 in DNA: TGTGCCAGCAGCTTAGGTAGCGGGGGGGGAGATACGCAGTATTTT.

This clone was picked up a small number of times. V and J are TRBV6-4 and TRBJ2-1, with D perhaps TRBD2 (7 bases). The CDR3 is 16 amino acids. The V and J ends lost 3 bases and 7 bases respectively, with 19 bases between them. CDR1 is MRHNA, CDR2 SNTAGT, per germline. The CDR3 coding sequence is TGTGCCAGCAGTGAGTCTAGCGGAGGGGGTAGGAATGAGCAGTTCTTC. It codes for CASSESSGGGRNEQFF.

The chain employs TRBV27 and TRBJ2-7; 11 nucleotides match TRBD1. V was pared by 6 bases and J by 3 bases, with 19 bases of the junction left unmatched. This CDR3 has 19 residues. Germline CDR1 reads MNHEY; CDR2 reads SMNVEV (reference sequence). CDR3 sequence: CASSDKEDPGQGVHYEQYF. CDR3 DNA sequence: TGTGCCAGCAGCGACAAGGAAGATCCGGGACAGGGGGTTCACTACGAGCAGTACTTC.

This clone was recorded a few times. An end of the junction does not agree with germline; a read error may underlie this. The genes are TRBV7-8 and TRBJ2-7; 9 bases match TRBD2. Germline V gene lookup returns CDR1 SGHVS and CDR2 FQNEAQ. This CDR3 region has 14 residues. The CDR3 here is CATSGSGRLNEQYF. The CDR3 DNA reads as TGTGCCACCAGCGGTAGCGGGAGACTGAACGAGCAGTACTTC. Full variable domain (rest looked up from reference TRBV7-8 and TRBJ2-7): GAGVSQSPRYKVAKRGQDVALRCDPISGHVSLFWYQQALGQGPEFLTYFQNEAQLDKSGLPSDRFFAERPEGSVSTLKIQRTQQEDSAVYLCATSGSGRLNEQYFGPGTRLTVT.

DNA for the CDR3: TGTGCCAGCAGTCCTGGGGGGGGGCCCTACGAGCAGTACTTC. It yields the protein CASSPGGGPYEQYF. V and J are TRBV6-5 and TRBJ2-7; D is perhaps TRBD2 (7 bases). The CDR3 contains 14 residues. The germline gives CDR1 MNHEY, CDR2 SVGAGI. V lost 5 bases to trimming and J lost 2 bases, with 13 bases between them.

The chain is built from TRBV18 and TRBJ2-3; the D gene is possibly TRBD1 (6 bases). The CDR3 has 13 residues. Germline lookup yields CDR1 KGHSH and CDR2 LQKENI. V was shortened by 5 bases and J by 5 bases, with 11 bases between the two germline ends. The DNA for the CDR3 is TGTGCCAGCTCATCTCTACAGGGAGATACGCAGTATTTT. This sequence encodes CASSSLQGDTQYF.

The rearrangement uses TRBV9 and TRBJ1-1; D is possibly TRBD1 (5 bases). CDR1 and CDR2 (germline): SGDLS, YYNGEE. Between the trimmed V and J ends, which lost 0 bases and 0 bases, there was a span of 12 bases. This CDR3 is 16 amino acids long. The CDR3 loop is CASSVVKGTMNTEAFF. In nucleotides, the CDR3 is TGTGCCAGCAGCGTAGTAAAAGGGACTATGAACACTGAAGCTTTCTTT.

This clone was detected once. The genes are TRBV18 and TRBJ2-5; the match to TRBD2 covers 7 bases. J lost 5 bases, V lost 1 base, and 4 bases had no gene match. The germline CDR1 and CDR2 sequences are KGHSH and LQKENI. CDR3 size: 14 residues. The CDR3 nucleotides read TGTGCCAGCTCACCACGGGAGGGCGCGGAGACCCAGTACTTC. Translation gives CASSPREGAETQYF.

The chain couples TRBV2 to TRBJ2-1; 11 nucleotides match TRBD1. The CDR3 totals 17 residues. The V gene's germline CDR1 is SNHLY and CDR2 FYNNEI. The junction had 14 bases not matched to a gene; V was cut back by 6 bases and J by 7 bases. This CDR3 reads CASREIIRTGGMNEQFF. The DNA for the CDR3 is TGTGCCAGCAGAGAAATAATTAGGACAGGGGGCATGAATGAGCAGTTCTTC. Together with reference TRBV2 and TRBJ2-1, the CDR3 gives the full variable domain: EPEVTQTPSHQVTQMGQEVILRCVPISNHLYFYWYRQILGQKVEFLVSFYNNEISEKSEIFDDQFSVERPDGSNFTLKIRSTKLEDSAMYFCASREIIRTGGMNEQFFGPGTRLTVL.